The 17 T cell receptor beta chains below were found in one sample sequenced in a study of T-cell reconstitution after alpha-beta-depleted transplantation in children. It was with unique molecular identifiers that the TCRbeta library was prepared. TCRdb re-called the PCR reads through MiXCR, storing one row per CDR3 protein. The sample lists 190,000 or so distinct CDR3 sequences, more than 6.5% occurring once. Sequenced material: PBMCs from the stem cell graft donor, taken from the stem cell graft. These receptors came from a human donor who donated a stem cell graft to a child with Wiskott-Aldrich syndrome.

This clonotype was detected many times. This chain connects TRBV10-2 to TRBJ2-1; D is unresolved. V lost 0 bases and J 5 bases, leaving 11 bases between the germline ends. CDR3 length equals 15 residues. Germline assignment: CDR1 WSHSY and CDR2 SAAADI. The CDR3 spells CASSESVRLNNEQFF. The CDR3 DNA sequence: TGCGCCAGCAGTGAGTCAGTCCGCCTGAACAATGAGCAGTTCTTC.

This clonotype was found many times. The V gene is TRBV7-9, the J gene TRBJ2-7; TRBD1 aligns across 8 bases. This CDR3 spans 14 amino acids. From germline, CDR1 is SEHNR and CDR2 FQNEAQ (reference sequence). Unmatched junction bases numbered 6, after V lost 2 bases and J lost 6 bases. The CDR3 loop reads CASSLLGQGSEQYF. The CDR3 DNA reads TGTGCCAGCAGCTTACTTGGACAGGGCAGCGAGCAGTACTTC.

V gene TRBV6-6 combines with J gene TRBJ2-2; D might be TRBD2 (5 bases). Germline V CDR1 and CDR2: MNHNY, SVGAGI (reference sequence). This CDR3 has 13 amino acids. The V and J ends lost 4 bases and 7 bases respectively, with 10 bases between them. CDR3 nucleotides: TGTGCCAGCAGTTTTAGCGACATCGGGGAGCTGTTTTTT. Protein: CASSFSDIGELFF.

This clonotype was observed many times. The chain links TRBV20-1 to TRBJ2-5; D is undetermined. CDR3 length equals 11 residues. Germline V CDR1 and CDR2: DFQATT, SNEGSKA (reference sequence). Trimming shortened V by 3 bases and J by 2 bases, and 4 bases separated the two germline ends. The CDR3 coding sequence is TGCAGTGCTAGTAAGCAAGAGACCCAGTACTTC. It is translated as CSASKQETQYF.

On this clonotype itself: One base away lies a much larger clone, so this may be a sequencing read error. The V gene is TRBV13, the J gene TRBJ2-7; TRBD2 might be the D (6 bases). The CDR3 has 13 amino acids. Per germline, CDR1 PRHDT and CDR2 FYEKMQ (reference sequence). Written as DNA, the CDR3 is TGTGCCAGCAGCCTCCGGGAGACCTACGACCAGTACTTC. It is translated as CASSLRETYDQYF.

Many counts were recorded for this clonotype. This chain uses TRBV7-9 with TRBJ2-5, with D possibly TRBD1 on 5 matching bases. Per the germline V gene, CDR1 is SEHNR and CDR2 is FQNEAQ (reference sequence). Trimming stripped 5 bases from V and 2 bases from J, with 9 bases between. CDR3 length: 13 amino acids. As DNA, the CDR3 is TGTGCCAGCAGCCTAAAGGGGCAAGAGACCCAGTACTTC. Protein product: CASSLKGQETQYF.

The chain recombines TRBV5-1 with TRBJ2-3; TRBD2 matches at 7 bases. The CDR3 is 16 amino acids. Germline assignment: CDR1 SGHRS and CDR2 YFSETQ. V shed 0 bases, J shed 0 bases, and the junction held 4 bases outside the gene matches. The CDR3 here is CASSLGGSASTDTQYF. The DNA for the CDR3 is TGCGCCAGCAGCTTGGGCGGGAGCGCTAGCACAGATACGCAGTATTTT.

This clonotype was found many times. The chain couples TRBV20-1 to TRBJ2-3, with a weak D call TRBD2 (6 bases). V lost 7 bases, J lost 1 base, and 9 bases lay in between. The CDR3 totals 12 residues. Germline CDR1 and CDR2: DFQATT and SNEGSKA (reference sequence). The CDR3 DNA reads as TGCAGTGGAGAGCGGGGCACAGATACGCAGTATTTT. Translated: CSGERGTDTQYF.

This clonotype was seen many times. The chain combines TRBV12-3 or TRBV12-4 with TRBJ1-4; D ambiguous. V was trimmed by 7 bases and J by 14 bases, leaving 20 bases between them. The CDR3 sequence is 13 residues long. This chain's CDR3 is CASTLSPALFLFF. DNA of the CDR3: TGTGCCAGCACCCTTTCTCCCGCGTTATTCCTGTTTTTT.

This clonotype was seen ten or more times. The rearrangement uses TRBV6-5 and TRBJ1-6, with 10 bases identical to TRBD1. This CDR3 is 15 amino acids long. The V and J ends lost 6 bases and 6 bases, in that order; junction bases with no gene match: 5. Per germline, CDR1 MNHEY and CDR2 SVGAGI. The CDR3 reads CASRQGQGGNSPLHF. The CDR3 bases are TGTGCCAGCAGACAAGGACAGGGGGGTAATTCACCCCTCCACTTT.

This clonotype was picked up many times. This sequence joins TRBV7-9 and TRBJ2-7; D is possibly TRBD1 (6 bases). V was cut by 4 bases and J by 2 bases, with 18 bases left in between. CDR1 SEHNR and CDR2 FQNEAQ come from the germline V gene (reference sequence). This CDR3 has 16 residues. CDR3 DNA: TGTGCCAGCAGCTCGCAGTTGACAGGCGACCCCTACGAGCAGTACTTC. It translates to CASSSQLTGDPYEQYF.

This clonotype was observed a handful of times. The CDR3, as DNA: TGTGCCAGCAGATCGGGACAGGGAGTGATGAACACTGAAGCTTTCTTT. It is translated as CASRSGQGVMNTEAFF. The gene calls are TRBV5-5 and TRBJ1-1; 9 bases match TRBD1. Looked up from germline, CDR1 is SGHKS and CDR2 is YYEKEE (reference sequence). V lost 5 bases and J lost 0; bases outside the gene matches: 8. The CDR3 sequence is 16 residues long.

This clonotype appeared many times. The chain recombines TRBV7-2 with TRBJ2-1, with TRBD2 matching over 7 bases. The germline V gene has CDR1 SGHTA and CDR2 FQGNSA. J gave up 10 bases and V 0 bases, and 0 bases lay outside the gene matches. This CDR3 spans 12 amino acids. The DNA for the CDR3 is TGTGCCAGCAGCTTAGCGGGGGGGGAGCAGTTCTTC. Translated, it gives CASSLAGGEQFF.

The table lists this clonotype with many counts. The CDR3 sequence is CASSLNGLAGDDEQFF. CDR3 in DNA: TGCGCCAGCAGCTTAAACGGACTAGCGGGGGATGATGAGCAGTTCTTC. The V call is TRBV5-1, the J call TRBJ2-1, with 13 bases that match TRBD2. CDR3 length equals 16 residues. V trimming: 2 bases; J trimming: 8 bases; junction bases outside the gene matches: 7. From germline, CDR1 is SGHRS and CDR2 YFSETQ.

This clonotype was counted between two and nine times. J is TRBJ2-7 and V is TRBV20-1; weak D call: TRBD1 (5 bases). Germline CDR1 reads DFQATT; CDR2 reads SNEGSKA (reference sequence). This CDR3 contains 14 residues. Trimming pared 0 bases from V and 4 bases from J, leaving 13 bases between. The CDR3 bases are TGCAGTGCTAGAGATGGCCGCAGGGCTTACGAGCAGTACTTC. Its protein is CSARDGRRAYEQYF.

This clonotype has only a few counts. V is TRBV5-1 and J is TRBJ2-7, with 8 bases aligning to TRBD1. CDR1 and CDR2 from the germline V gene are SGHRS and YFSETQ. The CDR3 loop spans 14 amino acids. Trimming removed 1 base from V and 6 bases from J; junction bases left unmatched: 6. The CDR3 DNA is TGCGCCAGCAGCTTGCAGGGGGCGCTTTCCGAGCAGTACTTC. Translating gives CASSLQGALSEQYF.

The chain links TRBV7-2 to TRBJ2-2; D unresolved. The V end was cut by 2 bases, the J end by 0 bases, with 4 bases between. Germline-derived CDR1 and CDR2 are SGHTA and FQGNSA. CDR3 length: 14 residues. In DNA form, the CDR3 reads TGTGCCAGCAGCTTAAACCCGAACACCGGGGAGCTGTTTTTT. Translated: CASSLNPNTGELFF.